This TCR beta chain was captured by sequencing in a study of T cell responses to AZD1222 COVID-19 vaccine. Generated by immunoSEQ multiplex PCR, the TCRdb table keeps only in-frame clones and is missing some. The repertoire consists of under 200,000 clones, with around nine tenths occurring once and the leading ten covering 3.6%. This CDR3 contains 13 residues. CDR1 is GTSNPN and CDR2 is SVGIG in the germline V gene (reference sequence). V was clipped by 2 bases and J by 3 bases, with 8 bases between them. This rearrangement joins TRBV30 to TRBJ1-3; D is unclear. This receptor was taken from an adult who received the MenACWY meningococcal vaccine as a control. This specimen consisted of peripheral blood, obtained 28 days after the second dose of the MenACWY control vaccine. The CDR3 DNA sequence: TGTGCCTGGAGTCGCCTACTTGGAAACACCATATATTTT. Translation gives CAWSRLLGNTIYF.